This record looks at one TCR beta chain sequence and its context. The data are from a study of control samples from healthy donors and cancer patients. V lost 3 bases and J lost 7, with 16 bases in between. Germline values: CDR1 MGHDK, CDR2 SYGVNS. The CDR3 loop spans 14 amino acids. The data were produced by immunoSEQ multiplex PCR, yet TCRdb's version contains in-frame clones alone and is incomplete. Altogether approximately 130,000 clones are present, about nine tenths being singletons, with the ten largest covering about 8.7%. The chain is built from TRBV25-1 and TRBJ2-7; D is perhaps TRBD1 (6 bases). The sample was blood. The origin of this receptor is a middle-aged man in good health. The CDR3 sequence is CASSDASRGQEQYF. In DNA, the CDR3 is TGTGCCAGCAGTGATGCTTCAAGGGGACAAGAGCAGTACTTC.